The present T cell receptor beta chain was sequenced within a study of blood T cell repertoires in COVID-19. Study context: The study drew acute and convalescent COVID-19 samples from the United States, Italy and Spain. In each case, the material was cDNA or gDNA derived from T cells, B-cell-depleted T cells, or PBMCs.

Here immunoSEQ multiplex PCR was the method, and the copy in TCRdb shows in-frame clones only, minus some. The sample lists around 200,000 clones, roughly 85% occurring once. Donors in Cohort 3 counted as recovered after two negative PCRs, clearance, or symptom resolution. V gave up 5 bases and J gave up 5 bases; unmatched junction bases: 8. CDR1 is SEHNR and CDR2 is FQNEAQ in the germline V gene (reference sequence). The length of the CDR3 is 14 residues. This clonotype was obtained from a man in his forties who had recovered from COVID-19. The sequenced sample consisted of PBMCs or T cells enriched from blood (not recorded which). The genes are TRBV7-9 and TRBJ2-7, with 8 bases aligning to TRBD1. The CDR3 coding sequence is TGTGCCAGCAGCACGACAGGGGAGATCGACGAGCAGTACTTC. Its protein product is CASSTTGEIDEQYF.